This record concerns one T cell receptor (beta chain) sequence. What it binds is unknown. The germline gives CDR1 DFQATT, CDR2 SNEGSKA (reference sequence). This CDR3 comprises 17 residues. The sorting of each CD8+ T cell subset was done in triplicate, at some 300,000 cells each. This entry comes from a study of CXCR3-negative and CXCR3-positive naive CD8 T cells. The study, taken as a whole, reports: Relative to CXCR3-negative naive cells, CXCR3-positive naive cells had more hydrophobic TRB CDR3s. Between one naive subset and the other, surface CD5 was comparable, and TCR strength was inferred from TRB CDR3 properties.

All TRB cDNA libraries came from 5' RACE performed with UMI labels. Reanalyzing the 5' RACE reads, TCRdb keeps one entry per CDR3 protein, without DNA. This sample's table reports about 57,000 distinct CDR3 sequences. This sequence joins TRBV20-1 and TRBJ2-7; TCRdb calls TRBD1, which cannot be checked without DNA. Sequenced input: naive CXCR3+ CD8+ T cells from blood. Specified subset: CD45RO-CCR7+CD27+CD95- naive CD8+ T cells expressing CXCR3 (TNR3+). The source is a human donor in good health. Some clones in this sample may be carry-over from other donors' samples. CDR3 amino acids: CSARVLEIDRGTYEQYF.